These 28 T cell receptor beta chains share one sample of origin, sequenced in a study of blood T cell repertoires in COVID-19. Produced via immunoSEQ multiplex PCR; TCRdb's table is partial and in-frame only. This sample yields roughly 250,000 clones, of which 86% are seen a single time; roughly 2% belongs to the top ten. Sequenced: PBMCs or T cells enriched from blood (not recorded which). The receptors stem from a woman in her forties or fifties who had recovered from COVID-19.

V and J are TRBV9 and TRBJ2-1; D call uncertain. V was clipped by 4 bases and J by 8 bases, with 16 bases between them. The V gene's germline CDR1 is SGDLS and CDR2 YYNGEE. The CDR3 spans 14 residues. The CDR3: CASSKDGWSDEQFF. CDR3 bases: TGTGCCAGCAGCAAAGACGGGTGGAGCGATGAGCAGTTCTTC.

The chain is built from TRBV7-2 and TRBJ2-7; D gene ambiguous. The CDR3 is made up of 14 amino acids. The germline gives CDR1 SGHTA, CDR2 FQGNSA. Trimming removed 1 base at V and 4 bases at J, with 11 bases between. The CDR3 coding sequence is TGTGCCAGCAGCTTAGGTCCCGGAGCGTACGAGCAGTACTTC. Amino acids: CASSLGPGAYEQYF.

This rearrangement joins TRBV15 to TRBJ1-5; TRBD1 aligns across 7 bases. Trimming at V came to 6 bases and at J to 7 bases, leaving 6 bases not matched to a gene. This CDR3 has 13 residues. Germline V gene sequence: CDR1 LNHNV, CDR2 YYDKDF (reference sequence). CDR3 DNA sequence: TGTGCCACCAGAGAGGGGGCCGGACAGCCCCAGCATTTT. It codes for CATREGAGQPQHF.

The chain carries TRBV11-1 and TRBJ1-3, with TRBD1 matching 8 bases. J was trimmed by 2 bases and V by 2 bases; bases with no gene match: 2. The CDR3 spans 15 residues. Per germline, CDR1 SGHAT and CDR2 FQDESV (reference sequence). As DNA, the CDR3 is TGTGCCAGCAGCTTACAGGGGGCTACTGGAAACACCATATATTTT. It specifies CASSLQGATGNTIYF.

This rearrangement joins TRBV7-2 to TRBJ1-4; 7 bases map to TRBD1. This CDR3 is 17 amino acids long. Trimming removed 3 bases from V and 7 bases from J; junction bases left unmatched: 14. Germline CDR1 and CDR2: SGHTA and FQGNSA. The CDR3 nucleotides are TGTGCCAGCAGCTTCAGGTCGGGGGACAGAAGACCTGAAAAACTGTTTTTT. Amino acids: CASSFRSGDRRPEKLFF.

In DNA form, the CDR3 reads TGTGCCAGCTCATCCGGGGGCCAAGAGACCCAGTACTTC. This gives the protein CASSSGGQETQYF. This chain links TRBV18 with TRBJ2-5; D is perhaps TRBD2 (6 bases). Germline V gene lookup returns CDR1 KGHSH and CDR2 LQKENI. The CDR3 is 13 residues long. Trimming pared 5 bases from V and 1 base from J, leaving 8 bases between. The full variable domain, its missing parts supplied by reference TRBV18 and TRBJ2-5, is NAGVMQNPRHLVRRRGQEARLRCSPMKGHSHVYWYRQLPEEGLKFMVYLQKENIIDESGMPKERFSAEFPKEGPSILRIQQVVRGDSAAYFCASSSGGQETQYFGPGTRLLVL.

The gene calls are TRBV7-3 and TRBJ2-3; 9 nucleotides agree with TRBD2. Germline-derived CDR1 and CDR2 are SGHTA and FQGTGA. The CDR3 runs to 14 residues. With V trimmed by 3 bases and J by 4 bases, 2 bases remained unmatched. CDR3 bases: TGTGCCAGCAGCTTCGGACTAGCGTCAGATACGCAGTATTTT. Amino acids: CASSFGLASDTQYF.

V usage is TRBV5-6 and J usage is TRBJ1-3, with D maybe TRBD1 (6 bases). The V end lost 2 bases, the J end lost 2 bases, and 17 bases lay between the germline ends. The CDR3 spans 17 residues. The germline gives CDR1 SGHDT, CDR2 YYEEEE. CDR3 in DNA: TGTGCCAGCAGCTTACGCATGACAGGCAACCCTGGAAACACCATATATTTT. Protein product: CASSLRMTGNPGNTIYF.

The gene calls are TRBV4-1 and TRBJ1-2, with D perhaps matching TRBD1 (5 bases). V was trimmed by 0 bases and J by 8 bases, leaving 13 bases between them. Germline V gene data show CDR1 as MGHRA and CDR2 as YSYEKL. The CDR3 runs 14 residues. The CDR3 reads CASSQEAGSRGYTF. The CDR3 DNA follows: TGCGCCAGCAGCCAAGAGGCAGGGTCAAGAGGCTACACCTTC.

Details on this clone: The junction departs from germline at one end; a sequencing error may be responsible. The rearrangement uses TRBV7-7 and TRBJ2-3; 8 nucleotides line up with TRBD1. The CDR3 totals 15 residues. From germline, CDR1 is SSHAT and CDR2 FNYEAQ (reference sequence). This chain's CDR3 is CASSFGTGHRNTQYF. As DNA, the CDR3 is TGTGCTAGCAGCTTCGGGACAGGCCACAGAAATACGCAGTATTTT.

This clone was seen only once. The rearrangement links TRBV3-1 (or the pseudogene TRBV3-2) to TRBJ2-7; D call uncertain. The ends were cut back, 6 bases at V and 2 bases at J, with 14 bases in the middle. There are 14 residues in the CDR3. In germline, CDR1 is LGHDT, CDR2 YNNKEL (reference sequence). CDR3 coding DNA: TGTGCCAGCAGTCCGAGACACGTCACCTACGAGCAGTACTTC. The encoded protein is CASSPRHVTYEQYF.

The sample holds a few counts of this clone. This rearrangement joins TRBV6-5 to TRBJ1-2; D is undetermined. The CDR3 length is 13 residues. The V gene's germline CDR1 is MNHEY and CDR2 SVGAGI. V gave up 6 bases and J gave up 2 bases, with 10 bases separating them. CDR3 sequence reads: CASRGAGNYGYTF. The CDR3 nucleotides are TGTGCCAGCAGGGGCGCGGGGAACTATGGCTACACCTTC.

V gene TRBV4-3 combines with J gene TRBJ2-1; TRBD2 is a possible D gene (5 bases). This CDR3 is built from 13 residues. The V end lost 3 bases, the J end lost 11 bases, and 14 bases lay between the germline ends. The germline gives CDR1 LGHNA, CDR2 YSLEER. The CDR3 loop reads CASSQDSSEKQFF. CDR3 nucleotide sequence: TGCGCCAGCAGCCAGGACTCCTCTGAGAAGCAGTTCTTC.

The chain carries TRBV2 and TRBJ1-5; D not resolved. The germline V and J ends were trimmed by 5 bases and 7 bases, with 12 bases remaining between them. Germline V gives CDR1 SNHLY, CDR2 FYNNEI. The length of the CDR3 is 13 residues. The CDR3: CASSLKGEQPQHF. The DNA of the CDR3 is TGTGCCAGCAGTCTAAAGGGAGAACAGCCCCAGCATTTT.

CDR3 residues: CASSSQTGVGNTIYF. The DNA for the CDR3 is TGTGCCAGCAGCTCGCAGACAGGGGTTGGAAACACCATATATTTT. V usage is TRBV5-4 and J usage is TRBJ1-3, with TRBD1 matching over 8 bases. Germline CDR1 and CDR2: SGHNT and YYREEE (reference sequence). The junction had 5 bases not matched to a gene; V was cut back by 3 bases and J by 3 bases. CDR3 length equals 15 residues.

The CDR3 loop reads CASSLGASVGELFF. In DNA, the CDR3 is TGCGCCAGCAGCTTGGGGGCATCGGTCGGGGAGCTGTTTTTT. The rearrangement links TRBV5-1 to TRBJ2-2; no clear D. Trimming took 0 bases from V and 7 from J, leaving 10 bases between them. CDR3 length: 14 residues. Germline CDR1 is SGHRS and CDR2 is YFSETQ.

For this clone: This same CDR3 is encoded by further DNA sequences in the sample. The chain joins TRBV18 to TRBJ2-7; 9 bases align to TRBD1. Germline V gives CDR1 KGHSH, CDR2 LQKENI. The CDR3 length is 14 residues. J lost 4 bases, V lost 2 bases, and 3 bases had no gene match. CDR3 nucleotides: TGTGCCAGCTCACCAAGACAGGGGGTATACGAGCAGTACTTC. Translating it yields CASSPRQGVYEQYF.

This chain joins TRBV10-3 and TRBJ1-1, with a weak D call TRBD1 (5 bases). V was pared by 5 bases and J by 4 bases, with 11 bases between. The CDR3 is 13 amino acids. The germline V gene has CDR1 ENHRY and CDR2 SYGVKD. The CDR3 DNA reads TGTGCCATCAGTCGGCAGGGAGGCACTGAAGCTTTCTTT. This encodes CAISRQGGTEAFF.

J is TRBJ1-4 and V is TRBV2, with 10 bases aligning to TRBD1. The CDR3 loop spans 16 amino acids. After removal of 4 bases from V and 8 bases from J, the junction contained 10 bases not matched to a gene. Looked up from germline, CDR1 is SNHLY and CDR2 is FYNNEI. The CDR3 DNA sequence: TGTGCCAGCAGTGGATCTAGGGACAGGGGAGGGGAAAAACTGTTTTTT. Translated: CASSGSRDRGGEKLFF. The full variable domain, completed using reference TRBV2 and TRBJ1-4, is EPEVTQTPSHQVTQMGQEVILRCVPISNHLYFYWYRQILGQKVEFLVSFYNNEISEKSEIFDDQFSVERPDGSNFTLKIRSTKLEDSAMYFCASSGSRDRGGEKLFFGSGTQLSVL.

The V call is TRBV19, the J call TRBJ2-7; D is uncertain. Between the trimmed V and J ends, which lost 5 bases and 0 bases, there was a span of 11 bases. The CDR3 consists of 14 residues. The V gene's germline CDR1 is LNHDA and CDR2 SQIVND (reference sequence). The CDR3 bases are TGTGCCAGTAGTTCAATGACACCCTCCTACGAGCAGTACTTC. Encoded protein: CASSSMTPSYEQYF.

The chain links TRBV30 to TRBJ1-2, with D possibly being TRBD1 (5 bases). CDR1 GTSNPN and CDR2 SVGIG come from the germline V gene (reference sequence). V was cut by 0 bases and J by 7 bases, with 12 bases left in between. CDR3 length equals 13 residues. The CDR3: CAWSVGGQGGYTF. CDR3 DNA sequence: TGTGCCTGGAGTGTGGGAGGGCAGGGTGGCTACACCTTC.

The count of this clone is one. V usage is TRBV12-3 or TRBV12-4 and J usage is TRBJ2-7; the D gene is possibly TRBD2 (6 bases). The CDR3 runs to 13 residues. The ends were cut back, 3 bases at V and 7 bases at J, with 13 bases in the middle. For the CDR3, the DNA is TGTGCCAGCAGTTTTTACGGGGGAAGTGAGCAGTACTTC. Translation gives CASSFYGGSEQYF.

This chain uses TRBV5-4 with TRBJ2-3; tentatively, D is TRBD1 (6 bases). This CDR3 is built from 17 residues. Deletions cut 2 bases from V and 5 bases from J, with 21 bases between. Germline V gene sequence: CDR1 SGHNT, CDR2 YYREEE (reference sequence). CDR3 bases: TGTGCCAGCAGCTTAAGCGCCAGGTGGGGGCAGCAAGATACGCAGTATTTT. This codes for CASSLSARWGQQDTQYF.

The chain uses TRBV18 and TRBJ2-3, with TRBD2 matching over 13 bases. This CDR3 spans 14 amino acids. Germline-derived CDR1 and CDR2 are KGHSH and LQKENI. V lost 3 bases, J lost 6 bases, and 0 bases stayed unmatched. The CDR3 reads CASSPTSGGDTQYF. DNA for the CDR3: TGTGCCAGCTCACCGACTAGCGGGGGGGATACGCAGTATTTT.

The V gene is TRBV12-3 or TRBV12-4, the J gene TRBJ1-1; a weak D match, TRBD1 (5 bases). CDR3 length: 12 residues. V was cut by 6 bases and J by 4 bases, with 9 bases left in between. CDR3 nucleotides: TGTGCCAGCAGGCAGGGTGGCACTGAAGCTTTCTTT. As protein: CASRQGGTEAFF.

The chain combines TRBV5-5 with TRBJ2-1; 7 bases agree with TRBD1. CDR1 is SGHKS and CDR2 is YYEKEE in the germline V gene (reference sequence). The CDR3 contains 14 residues. With 3 bases clipped from V and 8 bases from J, the junction kept 8 bases outside the gene matches. The CDR3 bases are TGTGCCAGCAGCTACCGGGACAGAGAGGATGAGCAGTTCTTC. It codes for CASSYRDREDEQFF.

The rearrangement joins TRBV4-1 to TRBJ2-5; 9 bases map to TRBD2. The CDR3 is made up of 17 amino acids. Germline values: CDR1 MGHRA, CDR2 YSYEKL. V gave up 0 bases and J gave up 5 bases; unmatched junction bases: 10. The CDR3 region has the DNA TGCGCCAGCAGCCAAGATCTTCGAGCGGGGGGCTTCGAGACCCAGTACTTC. Translating it yields CASSQDLRAGGFETQYF.

This rearrangement joins TRBV2 to TRBJ1-1, with 7 bases matching TRBD1. CDR1 is SNHLY and CDR2 is FYNNEI in the germline V gene. V shed 8 bases and J 2 bases; nucleotides not matched to a gene: 11. This CDR3 is built from 15 residues. CDR3 loop: CASARDRRINTEAFF. The CDR3 nucleotides are TGTGCCAGCGCTAGGGACAGACGGATAAACACTGAAGCTTTCTTT.